The clone carrying this T cell receptor (beta chain) was picked up many times. Its antigen remains unidentified. The record originates from a study of T-cell reconstitution after alpha-beta-depleted transplantation in children. Study outcomes and limitations: Once a year had passed after transplant, T-cell counts and diversity came mostly from newly produced T cells.

Molecular barcoding with unique molecular identifiers was used for the TCRbeta library. MiXCR was run by TCRdb on the PCR reads, yielding one entry per CDR3 protein. This sample carries over 150,000 distinct CDR3 sequences, 5.5% to 7% of them seen once, and the ten largest clones take 5.5%. The CDR3 runs to 13 residues. CDR1 and CDR2 from the germline V gene are MDHEN and SYDVKM. V was clipped by 6 bases and J by 0 bases, with 6 bases between them. The chain couples TRBV28 to TRBJ2-1; D is unresolved. The TCR was taken from a boy between 2 and 10 years old with acute lymphoblastic leukemia, due to receive a stem cell transplant. Sequences were derived from PBMCs, sampled before TCRalphabeta/CD19-depleted stem cell transplant. In DNA, the CDR3 is TGTGCCAGCAGCCCCGTCTCCTACAATGAGCAGTTCTTC. Translated: CASSPVSYNEQFF.